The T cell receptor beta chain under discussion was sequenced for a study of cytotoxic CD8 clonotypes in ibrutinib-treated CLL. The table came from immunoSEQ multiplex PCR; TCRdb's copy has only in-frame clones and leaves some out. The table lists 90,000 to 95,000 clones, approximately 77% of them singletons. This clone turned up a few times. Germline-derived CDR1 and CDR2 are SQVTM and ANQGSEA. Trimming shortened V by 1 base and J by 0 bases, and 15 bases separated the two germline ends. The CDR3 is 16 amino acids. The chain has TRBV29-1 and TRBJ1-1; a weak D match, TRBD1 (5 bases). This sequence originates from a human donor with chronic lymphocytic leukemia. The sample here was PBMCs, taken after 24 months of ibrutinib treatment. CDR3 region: CSVEVAGRKVNTEAFF. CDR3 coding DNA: TGCAGCGTTGAAGTGGCAGGGCGGAAAGTGAACACTGAAGCTTTCTTT.